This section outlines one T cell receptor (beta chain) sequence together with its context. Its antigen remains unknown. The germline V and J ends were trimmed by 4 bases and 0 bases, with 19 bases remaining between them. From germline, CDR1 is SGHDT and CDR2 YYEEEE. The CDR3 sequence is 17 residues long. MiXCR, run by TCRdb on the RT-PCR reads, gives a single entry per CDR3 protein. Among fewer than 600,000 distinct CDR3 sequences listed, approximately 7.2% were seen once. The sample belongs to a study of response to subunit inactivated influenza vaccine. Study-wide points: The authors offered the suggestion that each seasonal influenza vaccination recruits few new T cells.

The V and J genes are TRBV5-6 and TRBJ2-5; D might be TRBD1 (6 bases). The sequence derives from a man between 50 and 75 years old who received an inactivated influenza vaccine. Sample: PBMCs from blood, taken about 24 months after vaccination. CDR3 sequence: CASSPGHLNSYQETQYF. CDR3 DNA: TGTGCCAGCAGCCCGGGACACCTAAACTCGTACCAAGAGACCCAGTACTTC.